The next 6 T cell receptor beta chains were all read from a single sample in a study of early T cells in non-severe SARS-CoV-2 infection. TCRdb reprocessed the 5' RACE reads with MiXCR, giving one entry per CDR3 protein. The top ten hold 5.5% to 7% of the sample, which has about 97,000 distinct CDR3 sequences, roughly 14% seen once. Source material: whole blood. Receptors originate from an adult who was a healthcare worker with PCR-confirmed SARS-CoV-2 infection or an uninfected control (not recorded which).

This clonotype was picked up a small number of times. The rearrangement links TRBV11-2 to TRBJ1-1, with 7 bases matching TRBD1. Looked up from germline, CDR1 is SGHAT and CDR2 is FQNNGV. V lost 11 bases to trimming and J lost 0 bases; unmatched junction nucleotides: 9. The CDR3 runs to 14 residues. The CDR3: CAGRDSPMNTEAFF. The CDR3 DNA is TGTGCCGGACGGGACAGCCCTATGAACACTGAAGCTTTCTTT. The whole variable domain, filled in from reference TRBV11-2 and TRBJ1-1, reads EAGVAQSPRYKIIEKRQSVAFWCNPISGHATLYWYQQILGQGPKLLIQFQNNGVVDDSQLPKDRFSAERLKGVDSTLKIQPAKLEDSAVYLCAGRDSPMNTEAFFGQGTRLTVV.

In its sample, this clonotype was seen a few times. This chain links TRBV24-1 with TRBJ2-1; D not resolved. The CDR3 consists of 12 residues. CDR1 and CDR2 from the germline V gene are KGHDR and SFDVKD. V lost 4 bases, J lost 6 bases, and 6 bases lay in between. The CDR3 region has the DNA TGTGCCACCAGTGACCCAATCAATGAGCAGTTCTTC. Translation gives CATSDPINEQFF.

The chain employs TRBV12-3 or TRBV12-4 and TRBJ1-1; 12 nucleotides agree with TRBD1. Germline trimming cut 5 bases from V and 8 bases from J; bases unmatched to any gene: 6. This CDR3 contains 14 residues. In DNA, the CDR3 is TGTGCCAGCAGTCGCACCGGGACAGGGGGCGAAGCTTTCTTT. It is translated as CASSRTGTGGEAFF.

The CDR3 DNA sequence: TGCAGCGTTCTACGTAGCTACGAGCAGTACTTC. It codes for CSVLRSYEQYF. The gene calls are TRBV29-1 and TRBJ2-7; D call uncertain. The CDR3 is 11 amino acids. Germline V lookup: CDR1 SQVTM, CDR2 ANQGSEA. Trimming took off 5 bases at V and 3 bases at J, with 8 bases between the two ends.

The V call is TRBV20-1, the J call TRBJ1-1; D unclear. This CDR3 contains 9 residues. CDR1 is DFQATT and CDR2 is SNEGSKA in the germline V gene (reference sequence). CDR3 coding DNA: TGCAGCTATAACACTGAAGCTTTCTTT. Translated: CSYNTEAFF.

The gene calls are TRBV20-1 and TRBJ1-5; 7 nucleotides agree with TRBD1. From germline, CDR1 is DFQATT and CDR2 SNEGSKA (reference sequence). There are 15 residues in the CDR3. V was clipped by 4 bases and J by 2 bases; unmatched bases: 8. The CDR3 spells CSATRSTGGNQPQHF. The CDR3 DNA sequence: TGCAGTGCTACCCGATCTACAGGGGGCAATCAGCCCCAGCATTTT.